These 10 T cell receptor beta chains came from one sample sequenced in a study of cytotoxic CD8 clonotypes in ibrutinib-treated CLL. Only in-frame clones appear in the TCRdb table, and some are missing; sequencing was by immunoSEQ multiplex PCR. The repertoire holds under 200,000 clones, 84% seen once, with 3.5% to 5.5% in the top ten. The material sequenced was PBMCs, taken after 24 months of ibrutinib treatment. These receptor sequences come from a human donor with chronic lymphocytic leukemia.

This clone was observed a few times. This chain joins TRBV19 and TRBJ1-1; D is undetermined. Looked up from germline, CDR1 is LNHDA and CDR2 is SQIVND (reference sequence). V lost 6 bases and J lost 2, with 16 bases in between. CDR3 size: 15 residues. The CDR3 region has the DNA TGTGCCAGTAGCTCATTACCCGGATCCAACACTGAAGCTTTCTTT. This sequence encodes CASSSLPGSNTEAFF. The full variable domain, in which reference TRBV19 and TRBJ1-1 provide the parts outside the CDR3, is DGGITQSPKYLFRKEGQNVTLSCEQNLNHDAMYWYRQDPGQGLRLIYYSQIVNDFQKGDIAEGYSVSREKKESFPLTVTSAQKNPTAFYLCASSSLPGSNTEAFFGQGTRLTVV.

This clone showed up just a few times. The J gene is TRBJ2-7, the V gene TRBV2; D not certain. V was cut by 1 base and J by 0 bases, with 10 bases left in between. The V gene's germline CDR1 is SNHLY and CDR2 FYNNEI. This CDR3 spans 15 amino acids. In nucleotides, the CDR3 is TGTGCCAGCAGTGAAGGGAAAGGAATCTCCTACGAGCAGTACTTC. Protein: CASSEGKGISYEQYF.

The rearrangement joins TRBV15 to TRBJ1-4, with D possibly matching TRBD1 (5 bases). The CDR3 length is 15 residues. V lost 1 base and J lost 4, with 10 bases in between. Per the germline V gene, CDR1 is LNHNV and CDR2 is YYDKDF (reference sequence). The CDR3 nucleotides are TGTGCCACCAGCAGAGGGGGGACTGGTAATGAAAAACTGTTTTTT. Translated: CATSRGGTGNEKLFF. Supplemented by reference TRBV15 and TRBJ1-4, the full variable domain reads DAMVIQNPRYQVTQFGKPVTLSCSQTLNHNVMYWYQQKSSQAPKLLFHYYDKDFNNEADTPDNFQSRRPNTSFCFLDIRSPGLGDTAMYLCATSRGGTGNEKLFFGSGTQLSVL.

The V gene is TRBV4-2, the J gene TRBJ1-2, with TRBD1 as a possible D gene (6 bases). Germline V gives CDR1 LGHNA, CDR2 YNFKEQ. This CDR3 is built from 13 residues. Trimming pared 3 bases from V and 8 bases from J, leaving 13 bases between. The chain's CDR3 is CASSQGGRDGYTF. For the CDR3, the DNA is TGTGCCAGCAGCCAGGGGGGCAGGGACGGCTACACCTTC.

This clone was seen just once. The rearrangement joins TRBV19 to TRBJ1-5; 9 nucleotides line up with TRBD1. With 6 bases clipped from V and 4 bases from J, the junction kept 7 bases outside the gene matches. The CDR3 contains 15 residues. Germline assignment: CDR1 LNHDA and CDR2 SQIVND (reference sequence). The CDR3 loop reads CASSPGQGTNQPQHF. CDR3 DNA: TGTGCCAGTAGCCCGGGACAGGGTACTAATCAGCCCCAGCATTTT.

V usage is TRBV7-9 and J usage is TRBJ2-1, with 9 bases that match TRBD2. V shed 5 bases and J 0 bases; nucleotides not matched to a gene: 8. The germline V gene encodes CDR1 SEHNR and CDR2 FQNEAQ (reference sequence). The CDR3 consists of 17 residues. The CDR3 nucleotides are TGTGCCAGCAGCCCTCTAGCGGGACACGCCTCCTACAATGAGCAGTTCTTC. This encodes CASSPLAGHASYNEQFF.

The J gene is TRBJ1-6, the V gene TRBV6-5, with D hard to call. V was pared by 6 bases and J by 3 bases, with 3 bases between. Germline CDR1 is MNHEY and CDR2 is SVGAGI. The CDR3 has 12 amino acids. The CDR3 sequence is CASSLYNSPLHF. The CDR3 DNA reads as TGTGCCAGCAGCCTCTATAATTCACCCCTCCACTTT.

This clone has just one count. The rearrangement uses TRBV6-1 and TRBJ1-1; D ambiguous. The CDR3 has 11 amino acids. The ends were cut back, 5 bases at V and 10 bases at J, with 11 bases in the middle. Germline CDR1 MNHNS, CDR2 SASEGT. The CDR3 coding sequence is TGTGCCAGCAGTTACGCGTCTTCAGCTTTCTTT. This codes for CASSYASSAFF.

The rearrangement uses TRBV18 and TRBJ1-1; no firm D call. The CDR3 sequence is 14 residues long. The V end was cut by 3 bases, the J end by 4 bases, with 12 bases between. Germline V gene data show CDR1 as KGHSH and CDR2 as LQKENI. The CDR3 region is CASSPFASPTEAFF. The CDR3, as DNA: TGTGCCAGCTCACCTTTTGCCAGCCCCACTGAAGCTTTCTTT.

The V call is TRBV5-1, the J call TRBJ2-3; the match to TRBD1 covers 7 bases. J lost 4 bases, V lost 6 bases, and 11 bases had no gene match. The CDR3 is 15 amino acids. Germline CDR1 is SGHRS and CDR2 is YFSETQ. For the CDR3, the DNA is TGCGCCAGCACCAGCGACAGGGTAACGTCAGATACGCAGTATTTT. As protein: CASTSDRVTSDTQYF.